The clone carrying this T cell receptor beta chain has only one observation. Data came from immunoSEQ multiplex PCR; TCRdb stores just in-frame clones and leaves some out. The sample has 65,000 to 80,000 clones, around nine tenths seen once. The data were taken from a study of T cell changes during pregnancy in multiple sclerosis. CDR1 is ENHRY, CDR2 SYGVKD, per germline. Between the trimmed V and J ends, which lost 6 bases and 5 bases, there was a span of 13 bases. The CDR3 spans 13 residues. The V gene is TRBV10-3, the J gene TRBJ1-1, with D possibly being TRBD1 (6 bases). The sequencing used CD4+ T cells from peripheral blood mononuclear cells, collected before pregnancy. This receptor was obtained from a female donor with multiple sclerosis, enrolled in a pregnancy study. The CDR3 sequence: CAISQGYGTEAFF. In nucleotides, the CDR3 is TGTGCCATCAGCCAGGGGTATGGGACTGAAGCTTTCTTT.